This T cell receptor (beta chain) originates from a study of CD8+ T cells in alopecia areata. This sample's treatment: oral pan-JAK inhibitor, 5-10 mg twice daily. Reverse transcription of extracted RNA yielded cDNA, which provided the sequencing template. The method was immunoSEQ multiplex PCR; TCRdb's version includes in-frame clones alone and lacks a portion of them. The sample lists approximately 280,000 clones, 55% to 70% occurring once. The CDR3 covers 15 residues. J lost 5 bases, V lost 3 bases, and 4 bases had no gene match. CDR1 and CDR2 (germline): SNHLY, FYNNEI. The clonotype comes from a human donor with alopecia areata. The sequencing here drew on CD4+ T cells sorted from blood, taken at week 24, from a patient treated with tofacitinib. V is TRBV2 and J is TRBJ1-6, with 7 positions matching TRBD1. The CDR3 region has the DNA TGTGCCAGCAGTGAGACGGGACAGCATAATTCACCCCTCCACTTT. Protein product: CASSETGQHNSPLHF.